A selection of T cell receptor beta chains follows, all from one sample in a study of T cells in Graves' hyperthyroidism and ophthalmopathy. MiXCR was run by TCRdb on the multiplex PCR reads, yielding one entry per CDR3 protein. The sample lists over 250,000 distinct CDR3 sequences, approximately 17% occurring once. The material sequenced was blood. These receptor sequences come from a woman between 55 and 75 years old with Graves' ophthalmopathy. Both conserved end residues are part of each CDR3. D genes are given only for firm matches. The listing skips clone size in some rows; elsewhere it reads once, few, many or a size class.

cdr3_nt	cdr3_aa	v_call	cdr3_length	j_call	d_call	clone_size
TGTGCCAGCAGTTTATTCCCGGGAGCTAACTATGGCTACACCTTC	CASSLFPGANYGYTF	TRBV12-3/TRBV12-4	15	TRBJ1-2	.	.
TGCGCCAGCAGCCAAGGTTACGCGGAGTACGAGCAGTACTTC	CASSQGYAEYEQYF	TRBV4-3	14	TRBJ2-7	.	.
TGCGCCAGCAGCTTAGGACTAGCGGGTCTCTACGAGCAGTACTTC	CASSLGLAGLYEQYF	TRBV5-1	15	TRBJ2-7	TRBD2	many
TGTGCCAGCAGGAAATTCCCCTTGGAGGGGCAGCCCCAGCATTTT	CASRKFPLEGQPQHF	TRBV2	15	TRBJ1-5	.	many
TGTGCCAGCAGTTCCCGGAGTCGGGGGGGTATAGAGACCCAGTACTTC	CASSSRSRGGIETQYF	TRBV6-1	16	TRBJ2-5	TRBD2	many
TGCGCCAGCAGCTTGGAGCTCTTTTACGAGCAGTACTTC	CASSLELFYEQYF	TRBV5-1	13	TRBJ2-7	.	few
TGTGCCAGCAGCCTCGTGGGGGAGGACGGTGAAAAACTGTTTTTT	CASSLVGEDGEKLFF	TRBV28	15	TRBJ1-4	.	many
TGTGCCTGGATCGACAGGGGGGGGGAGACCCAGTACTTC	CAWIDRGGETQYF	TRBV30	13	TRBJ2-5	TRBD1	.
TGTGCCAGCAGCTTAGCCGGGATATCGACTAGTCAGCAGTTCTTC	CASSLAGISTSQQFF	TRBV7-9	15	TRBJ2-1	.	.
TGTGCCAGCTCGCTCACGGTGGACAGGCCATTCACTGAAGCTTTCTTT	CASSLTVDRPFTEAFF	TRBV18	16	TRBJ1-1	TRBD1	many
TGTTCCAGCAGTTCCCGGACTGCCCCATACGAGCAGTACTTC	CSSSSRTAPYEQYF	TRBV25-1	14	TRBJ2-7	.	.
TGTGCCATCAGCGGACAGGTGGCCAACGGGGAGCTGTTTTTT	CAISGQVANGELFF	TRBV10-3	14	TRBJ2-2	TRBD1	.
TGCGCCAGCAGCTTGGTTCCAGAAGATGAAAAACTGTTTTTT	CASSLVPEDEKLFF	TRBV5-1	14	TRBJ1-4	.	few
TGTGCCAGCTCACCCCTAGCTGTGGGAAGGGCTGAAGCTTTCTTT	CASSPLAVGRAEAFF	TRBV18	15	TRBJ1-1	.	few
TGTGCCAGCAGTCTACCGGGACAGGGGAGCTATGGCTACACCTTC	CASSLPGQGSYGYTF	TRBV25-1	15	TRBJ1-2	TRBD1	.
TGTGCCAGCAGTTTTCAGGGTTCAGCAACTAATGAAAAACTGTTTTTT	CASSFQGSATNEKLFF	TRBV12-3/TRBV12-4	16	TRBJ1-4	.	few
TGTGCCAGCAGCTTGGGCCCTGTGAAGGGCCCAGTCAATCAGCCCCAGCATTTT	CASSLGPVKGPVNQPQHF	TRBV5-8	18	TRBJ1-5	.	few
TGTGCCAGCAGCTTCTTCCTGGGACAGAAAAATGAAAAACTGTTTTTT	CASSFFLGQKNEKLFF	TRBV7-9	16	TRBJ1-4	TRBD1	.
TGTGCCAGCAGCTCCCGGGGCGGGAGACAAGAGACCCAGTACTTC	CASSSRGGRQETQYF	TRBV7-2	15	TRBJ2-5	TRBD2	many
TGTGCCAGCAGCTCCTCGGGGACCGAGCAGTACTTC	CASSSSGTEQYF	TRBV7-2	12	TRBJ2-7	.	many
TGTGCCAGCAGCACTAGCGGGGGTCGACCGCAGTATTTT	CASSTSGGRPQYF	TRBV28	13	TRBJ2-3	TRBD2	many
TGTGCCAGCAGACGCGACAATCTTGGCAATCAGCCCCAGCATTTT	CASRRDNLGNQPQHF	TRBV12-3/TRBV12-4	15	TRBJ1-5	.	many
TGTGCCAGCAGCGTACAGGATGGGACCGCGAAACTGTTTTTT	CASSVQDGTAKLFF	TRBV28	14	TRBJ1-4	.	many
TGTGCCAGCAGCCAGGGACAGGGCTACAATGAGCAGTTCTTC	CASSQGQGYNEQFF	TRBV3-1	14	TRBJ2-1	TRBD1	once
TGCGCCAGCAGCCGGCCGGGACTAGCCACCTACAATGAGCAGTTCTTC	CASSRPGLATYNEQFF	TRBV4-1	16	TRBJ2-1	TRBD2	.
TGTGCCAGCAGCTTGGCCGGTTTAAGGGGGCGCGGAGCTGATACGCAGTATTTT	CASSLAGLRGRGADTQYF	TRBV5-4	18	TRBJ2-3	TRBD1	many
TGCGCCAGCAGACCAGGCAGGGGATCAGGAAACACCATATATTTT	CASRPGRGSGNTIYF	TRBV5-1	15	TRBJ1-3	.	.
TGTGCCAGCAGCTTACAGGGGCAAACCAATCAGCCCCAGCATTTT	CASSLQGQTNQPQHF	TRBV5-5	15	TRBJ1-5	TRBD1	many
TGTGCCAGCATTCTGGGACACTGGGCAGATACGCAGTATTTT	CASILGHWADTQYF	TRBV6-1	14	TRBJ2-3	.	few
TGTGCCAGCAGTTTTCGGGGTCGGAGGGACAGGACTTCAATGAGGCAGTTCTTC	CASSFRGRRDRTSMRQFF	TRBV28	18	TRBJ2-1	TRBD1	.
TGCGCCAGCAGCCGGAGAGAATCAGGGGGTAAACCCAATGAGCAGTTCTTC	CASSRRESGGKPNEQFF	TRBV4-1	17	TRBJ2-1	TRBD1	.
TGTGCCAGCAGCGTAGGCCCCGGACAGGGGTATGCAACTAATGAAAAACTGTTTTTT	CASSVGPGQGYATNEKLFF	TRBV9	19	TRBJ1-4	TRBD1	few
TGTGCCAGCAGCCGAGGGATTTCGGAGACCCAGTACTTC	CASSRGISETQYF	TRBV3-1	13	TRBJ2-5	.	many
TGCGCCAGCAGCCCTTGGGCAGCTGGAAACACCATATATTTT	CASSPWAAGNTIYF	TRBV4-1	14	TRBJ1-3	.	few
TGTGCCAGCAGCTTGGCCGGATTCGGACAGGGGGCGAGTAGCAATCAGCCCCAGCATTTT	CASSLAGFGQGASSNQPQHF	TRBV5-6	20	TRBJ1-5	TRBD1	few
TGTGCCAGCGCCTCGGGGGGGGGGCGAACTGAAGCTTTCTTT	CASASGGGRTEAFF	TRBV7-2	14	TRBJ1-1	.	many
TGTGCCAGCAGTTTATCGAGCCAGGGCTACGAGCAGTACTTC	CASSLSSQGYEQYF	TRBV27	14	TRBJ2-7	.	.
TGTGCCAGCAGCTTAGGGACACGAGGAGAGACCCAGTACTTC	CASSLGTRGETQYF	TRBV7-3	14	TRBJ2-5	.	many
TGTGCCAGCAACACAGGGACTAGCTCCCAAGAGACCCAGTACTTC	CASNTGTSSQETQYF	TRBV9	15	TRBJ2-5	TRBD2	few
TGCAGTGCTAGAGAACTTAAGACCCAGTACTTC	CSARELKTQYF	TRBV20-1	11	TRBJ2-5	.	many
TGTGCCAGCAGTTTTGGTGCCAGGTACCCCGGGGAGCTGTTTTTT	CASSFGARYPGELFF	TRBV12-3/TRBV12-4	15	TRBJ2-2	.	.
TGTGCCAGTAGTATAGAGTACGAGGGGAGGCAGCCCCAGCATTTT	CASSIEYEGRQPQHF	TRBV19	15	TRBJ1-5	.	few
TGTGCCAGCAGTTACGAGGTGGATGGCAATCAGCCCCAGCATTTT	CASSYEVDGNQPQHF	TRBV6-2/TRBV6-3	15	TRBJ1-5	.	many
TGTGCCAGCAGCTCAGGACAGGGTCTTTCCGGGGAGCTGTTTTTT	CASSSGQGLSGELFF	TRBV7-9	15	TRBJ2-2	TRBD1	few
TGCAGTGCTAGAGATTTTGCGGGGGGATCAATCTACAATGAGCAGTTCTTC	CSARDFAGGSIYNEQFF	TRBV20-1	17	TRBJ2-1	TRBD2	many
TGTGCCAGCAGCCTTTTATCGGGTCCTAATGAAAAACTGTTTTTT	CASSLLSGPNEKLFF	TRBV14	15	TRBJ1-4	.	.
TGCAGTGCTAGAAGACGGGATAACACCGGGGAGCTGTTTTTT	CSARRRDNTGELFF	TRBV20-1	14	TRBJ2-2	.	few
TGCAGTGCCCCACCCGGCCGGGTGGAGACCCAGTACTTC	CSAPPGRVETQYF	TRBV20-1	13	TRBJ2-5	.	many
TGTGCCAGCAGTTACTCGAAGGGACTAGCAGATAATGAGCAGTTCTTC	CASSYSKGLADNEQFF	TRBV6-2/TRBV6-3	16	TRBJ2-1	TRBD2	many
TGTGCCAGCTCACCTTCCGCGGACAGGATCTACGAGCAGTACTTC	CASSPSADRIYEQYF	TRBV18	15	TRBJ2-7	TRBD1	many
TGTGCCAGCAGCTTAGGGTCGGGACAGACCTCTAGCACAGATACGCAGTATTTT	CASSLGSGQTSSTDTQYF	TRBV11-2	18	TRBJ2-3	TRBD1	many
TGTGCCAGCAGTTTCGGGACAGGGGCGGACAATGAGCAGTTCTTC	CASSFGTGADNEQFF	TRBV6-2/TRBV6-3	15	TRBJ2-1	TRBD1	.
TGTGCCAGCAGTGCCGGATCTCTCTCTGGAAACACCATATATTTT	CASSAGSLSGNTIYF	TRBV25-1	15	TRBJ1-3	.	.
TGTGCCAGCAGCTTAGCTGGACTAGCGGGGGGAAAAGAGACCCAGTACTTC	CASSLAGLAGGKETQYF	TRBV7-8	17	TRBJ2-5	TRBD2	many
TGTGCCAGCAGTCTGGGACAGGTAAAACTGTTTTTT	CASSLGQVKLFF	TRBV12-3/TRBV12-4	12	TRBJ1-4	TRBD1	.